This T cell receptor beta chain was sequenced for a study of shared clonotypes between healthy human individuals (dated by TCRdb to 2018 to 2021). As for the study more broadly: A couple of women and three men aged 18 to 49 years were included in the cohort. For each donor, CD4 naive and CD4 memory were each given three plates, CD8 naive was given two plates, and CD8 memory was given one plate. To estimate repertoire size and how much clonotypes are shared between individuals, the study performed deep sequencing of blood TCR repertoires from a handful of healthy adults. Libraries were prepared and TCR repertoires were sequenced by different laboratories using diverse techniques, in order to increase sequencing depth and limit assay-specific biases. Between about 0.85 and 8.9 billion PBMCs per donor were obtained by leukapheresis. Results the study describes overall, beyond this receptor: Clonotypes shared by all four sorted-subset donors showed higher generation probabilities than non-shared clonotypes. Based on pairwise subsampling, the degree of clonotype sharing among donors was expected to be affected by sequencing depth. Incomplete sequencing was indicated by rarefaction of sorted-subset datasets, despite the large sequencing depth. Sampling was limited to blood, and TCR repertoires in tissue likely differ from TCR repertoires in blood. The small number of donors limited the genetic and exposure-history diversity represented. Sharing across several donors was observed for roughly 5.4% of naive CD4, 3.5% of naive CD8, about 2.3% of memory CD4, and around 0.4% of memory CD8 clonotypes. Estimated clonotype richness was generally larger for naive than for memory subsets.

There are 15 amino acids in the CDR3, from cysteine to phenylalanine inclusive. Only the CDR3 region is kept as DNA, spanning 45 bases read in frame from base 1. From a lookup of the germline V gene, CDR1 and CDR2 are SGHAT and FQNNGV. The germline V end is reduced by 1 base and the J end by 3 bases; junction bases left unmatched: 4. Comment on this clone: The clone's antigen remains unknown. Base quality data are lacking; no much larger clone is found one base away.

Using the deep immunoSEQ assay, multiplex PCR amplified TCR CDR3 regions from genomic DNA. Extracted genomic DNA from each cell subset was spread evenly across all wells of several immunoSEQ 96-well plates, with each plate serving as a replicate. Each replicate PCR for sorted subsets received 200 ng genomic DNA, equal to around 32,000 T cell genomes. Purified libraries were measured with a Qubit 3.0 fluorometer, size-checked on a Bioanalyzer 2100, and measured again with the KAPA Library Quantification kit. A separate single-read 150-cycle Illumina NextSeq 550 flow cell was used to sequence each immunoSEQ 96-well plate. In the original analysis: Because the immunoSEQ output held only junctional sequences and lacked quality scores, the filtering could not match the filtering applied to full-length reads. To assign V/J genes and CDR3, sequences were annotated against IMGT germline references using PyIR, a Python wrapper for IgBLAST v1.9. Any read was removed if the V/J assignment was weak (E-value above 1e-6), the CDR3 was missing, or the read contained stop codons, out-of-frame junctions, or ambiguous translated residues. V3J clonotypes were defined as sequences sharing an identical inferred V gene, J gene, and CDR3 amino acid sequence. To compute the percentage overlap between repertoires, the number of shared unique clonotypes was divided by the size of the smaller repertoire. Three approaches were used to assess repertoire richness: RTK rarefaction, the Chao1 estimator, and Recon v2.1 estimates of unobserved clonotypes. Generation probabilities for all TCRbeta clonotypes obtained by the gDNA method from a handful of donors were computed using OLGA. Held by TCRdb, this immuneACCESS table contains in-frame sequences only and omits some clones. Under half of the omission traces to an unresolved V gene where checked; the cause of the rest is unknown. That table supplies the V and J calls and clone size; D and trimming were determined from the DNA. Recorded for this sample are some 2.4 million clones; 93% of them occurred a single time. 0.36% of the sample is taken by the ten largest.

The donors were healthy, HIV-negative adults with no recently reported acute infections or vaccinations. Every donor was a Caucasian adult residing in Nashville, Tennessee, USA. Magnetic negative selection was used to enrich CD4+ T cells, after which naive cells were positively selected on CD45RA and the negative fraction became the memory subset. Blood was collected by leukapheresis, and PBMCs were isolated by Ficoll-Histopaque density gradient centrifugation and then cryopreserved in liquid nitrogen vapor phase. Analytical flow cytometry was used to check the purity and quantity of every magnetically sorted T cell population. From each sorted fraction, genomic DNA was isolated and quantified by UV absorbance on a Nanodrop 2000c.

The chain is encoded by TRBV11-2 joined to TRBJ2-5; a stretch of 8 junction bases matches TRBD2. The clonotype was recovered from a man aged 18 to 30 in good health. Some clones in this sample may be carry-over from other donors' samples. The material sequenced was naive CD4+ T cells from PBMCs. The cell subset or site label, read with the paper, signifies: CD45RA+ positively selected. The base sequence is TGTGCCAGCAGCTTAGGCCTAGCGGGTAAAGAGACCCAGTACTTC. It specifies CASSLGLAGKETQYF.